These 16 T cell receptor beta chains were all obtained from the same sample, sequenced in a study of T-cell memory formation after mild COVID-19. From the 5' RACE reads, TCRdb called clonotypes with MiXCR, one entry per CDR3 protein. The table has 550,000 to 600,000 distinct CDR3 sequences, around 16% seen once. The sample comprised PBMCs or a T cell subset sorted from them (not recorded which). The receptor source for this set is an adult woman who had mild COVID-19 (a few samples of this study predate the infection). Cell type and time point are not known.

The rearrangement joins TRBV20-1 to TRBJ1-2, with D unclear. Germline loops: CDR1 DFQATT, CDR2 SNEGSKA (reference sequence). Between the trimmed V and J ends, which lost 0 bases and 2 bases, there was a span of 10 bases. The CDR3 runs to 14 residues. Here the CDR3 DNA reads TGCAGTGCTAGAGATGAGGCAGGCAACTATGGCTACACCTTC. Its protein is CSARDEAGNYGYTF.

The chain joins TRBV12-3 or TRBV12-4 to TRBJ2-7; perhaps TRBD1 as D (6 bases). This CDR3 has 15 amino acids. Trimming left V 1 base short and J 4 bases short, with 14 bases between. The CDR3 DNA sequence: TGTGCCAGCAGTTTAGTGGGGGACACCCCTTACGAGCAGTACTTC. Translated, it gives CASSLVGDTPYEQYF.

The V and J genes are TRBV6-5 and TRBJ2-7; the D gene is possibly TRBD1 (5 bases). Trimming removed 5 bases at V and 5 bases at J, with 16 bases between. Germline CDR1 is MNHEY and CDR2 is SVGAGI. There are 14 residues in the CDR3. CDR3 loop: CASSPTPGSHEQYF. In DNA, the CDR3 is TGTGCCAGCAGTCCCACCCCAGGGTCCCACGAGCAGTACTTC.

This rearrangement joins TRBV6-5 to TRBJ1-5; 7 bases are a match to TRBD1. The CDR3 length is 18 residues. Germline trimming cut 5 bases from V and 0 bases from J; bases unmatched to any gene: 13. CDR1 and CDR2 (germline): MNHEY, SVGAGI. CDR3 region: CASSQVRPGTDSNQPQHF. CDR3 nucleotide sequence: TGTGCCAGCAGTCAGGTCCGCCCCGGGACAGATAGCAATCAGCCCCAGCATTTT.

The V gene is TRBV6-2 or TRBV6-3, the J gene TRBJ2-1, with 13 bases identical to TRBD2. V gave up 3 bases and J gave up 9 bases; unmatched junction bases: 2. Germline-derived CDR1 and CDR2 are MNHEY and SVGEGT. The CDR3 has 14 amino acids. CDR3 amino acids: CASSYGLAGAEQFF. The CDR3 DNA reads as TGTGCCAGCAGTTATGGACTAGCGGGGGCTGAGCAGTTCTTC.

The gene calls are TRBV4-2 and TRBJ1-5, with D possibly matching TRBD1 (6 bases). CDR1 and CDR2 (germline): LGHNA, YNFKEQ. V lost 2 bases and J 7 bases, leaving 15 bases between the germline ends. The CDR3 loop spans 15 amino acids. In DNA form, the CDR3 reads TGTGCCAGCAGCCAAACTCCGGGGGGCAGACAGCCCCAGCATTTT. This codes for CASSQTPGGRQPQHF.

This clonotype showed up many times. The chain is built from TRBV3-1 and TRBJ1-3; unclear D gene. In germline, CDR1 is LGHDT, CDR2 YNNKEL (reference sequence). The CDR3 loop spans 15 amino acids. V lost 0 bases and J lost 1, with 7 bases in between. The CDR3 loop is CASSQDWDSGNTIYF. Here the CDR3 DNA reads TGTGCCAGCAGCCAAGATTGGGATTCTGGAAACACCATATATTTT.

The genes are TRBV12-3 or TRBV12-4 and TRBJ1-5; TRBD1 is a possible D gene (6 bases). The CDR3 has 14 amino acids. Trimming shortened V by 6 bases and J by 7 bases, and 16 bases separated the two germline ends. Here the CDR3 reads CASRPRGSRQPQHF. The CDR3 DNA reads as TGTGCCAGCAGGCCCAGGGGATCCAGACAGCCCCAGCATTTT.

This clonotype was seen more than once but under ten times. This chain joins TRBV24-1 and TRBJ1-5; D is ambiguous. V was shortened by 4 bases and J by 0 bases, with 9 bases between the two germline ends. Per germline, CDR1 KGHDR and CDR2 SFDVKD. The length of the CDR3 is 15 residues. Here the CDR3 DNA reads TGTGCCACCAGTGAGGGCTTGAATAGCAATCAGCCCCAGCATTTT. Its protein is CATSEGLNSNQPQHF.

This clonotype was seen many times. The chain combines TRBV5-1 with TRBJ1-1; 9 bases line up with TRBD1. The CDR3 runs to 16 residues. CDR1 is SGHRS, CDR2 YFSETQ, per germline. With 0 bases clipped from V and 0 bases from J, the junction kept 3 bases outside the gene matches. CDR3 in amino acids: CASSLARDRVNTEAFF. As DNA, the CDR3 is TGCGCCAGCAGCTTGGCCAGGGACAGGGTGAACACTGAAGCTTTCTTT.

This clonotype was seen a handful of times. The rearrangement uses TRBV9 and TRBJ2-3; D gene unclear. With 3 bases removed from V and 0 bases from J, the gap between germline ends came to 11 bases. The CDR3 covers 15 residues. Germline-derived CDR1 and CDR2 are SGDLS and YYNGEE. CDR3 residues: CASSGPSVSTDTQYF. The CDR3 nucleotides read TGTGCCAGCAGCGGCCCCAGCGTGAGCACAGATACGCAGTATTTT.

This clonotype was seen a handful of times. The CDR3 region has the DNA TGTGCCAGCAGCCCGGGGGGAAACACAGATACGCAGTATTTT. It yields the protein CASSPGGNTDTQYF. The chain employs TRBV7-8 and TRBJ2-3; TRBD2 matches 7 bases. The CDR3 consists of 14 residues. Germline CDR1 is SGHVS and CDR2 is FQNEAQ. With 5 bases clipped from V and 2 bases from J, the junction kept 4 bases outside the gene matches. The variable domain in full, completed from reference TRBV7-8 and TRBJ2-3, reads GAGVSQSPRYKVAKRGQDVALRCDPISGHVSLFWYQQALGQGPEFLTYFQNEAQLDKSGLPSDRFFAERPEGSVSTLKIQRTQQEDSAVYLCASSPGGNTDTQYFGPGTRLTVL.

The table lists this clonotype with many counts. The rearrangement links TRBV7-9 to TRBJ1-4, with a tentative D call TRBD1 (5 bases). The CDR3 loop spans 13 amino acids. V was clipped by 5 bases and J by 5 bases, with 9 bases between them. The germline V gene has CDR1 SEHNR and CDR2 FQNEAQ (reference sequence). The CDR3 is CASSVGANEKLFF. The CDR3 DNA reads as TGTGCCAGCAGCGTCGGGGCAAATGAAAAACTGTTTTTT. Full variable domain (missing parts from reference TRBV7-9 and TRBJ1-4): DTGVSQNPRHKITKRGQNVTFRCDPISEHNRLYWYRQTLGQGPEFLTYFQNEAQLEKSRLLSDRFSAERPKGSFSTLEIQRTEQGDSAMYLCASSVGANEKLFFGSGTQLSVL.

This clonotype occurred a few times. The chain uses TRBV25-1 and TRBJ1-2; D unclear. The germline V and J ends were trimmed by 6 bases and 3 bases, with 17 bases remaining between them. CDR1 and CDR2 from the germline V gene are MGHDK and SYGVNS. This CDR3 spans 15 amino acids. The CDR3 here is CASSVGVGSDYGYTF. DNA for the CDR3: TGTGCCAGCAGCGTTGGGGTAGGTTCCGACTATGGCTACACCTTC.

This clonotype turned up a few times. The chain combines TRBV5-1 with TRBJ2-7, with D tentatively TRBD1 or TRBD2 (5 bases each). Per the germline V gene, CDR1 is SGHRS and CDR2 is YFSETQ. Deletions cut 3 bases from V and 7 bases from J, with 20 bases between. The CDR3 covers 15 residues. Written as DNA, the CDR3 is TGCGCCAGCAGCTCGACGGGACGCACGTTGGAGGAGCAGTACTTC. It encodes CASSSTGRTLEEQYF.

The chain combines TRBV11-2 with TRBJ1-1, with D uncertain. Germline V lookup: CDR1 SGHAT, CDR2 FQNNGV. V shed 0 bases and J shed 6 bases, with 11 bases lying between them. This CDR3 is 14 amino acids long. The CDR3 reads CASSLDSRVAEAFF. The CDR3 DNA follows: TGTGCCAGCAGCTTAGATAGCCGGGTTGCTGAAGCTTTCTTT.